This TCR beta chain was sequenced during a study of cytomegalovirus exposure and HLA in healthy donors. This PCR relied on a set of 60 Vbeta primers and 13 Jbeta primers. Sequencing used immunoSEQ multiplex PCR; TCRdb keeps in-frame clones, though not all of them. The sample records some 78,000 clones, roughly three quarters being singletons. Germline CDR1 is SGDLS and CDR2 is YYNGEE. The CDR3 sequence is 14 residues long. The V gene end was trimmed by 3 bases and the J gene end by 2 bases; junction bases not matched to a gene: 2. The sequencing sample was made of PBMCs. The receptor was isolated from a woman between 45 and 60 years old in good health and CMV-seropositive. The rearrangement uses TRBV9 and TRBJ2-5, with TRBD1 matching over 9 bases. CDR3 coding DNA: TGTGCCAGCAGCGCCGGGACAGGGCAAGAGACCCAGTACTTC. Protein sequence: CASSAGTGQETQYF.